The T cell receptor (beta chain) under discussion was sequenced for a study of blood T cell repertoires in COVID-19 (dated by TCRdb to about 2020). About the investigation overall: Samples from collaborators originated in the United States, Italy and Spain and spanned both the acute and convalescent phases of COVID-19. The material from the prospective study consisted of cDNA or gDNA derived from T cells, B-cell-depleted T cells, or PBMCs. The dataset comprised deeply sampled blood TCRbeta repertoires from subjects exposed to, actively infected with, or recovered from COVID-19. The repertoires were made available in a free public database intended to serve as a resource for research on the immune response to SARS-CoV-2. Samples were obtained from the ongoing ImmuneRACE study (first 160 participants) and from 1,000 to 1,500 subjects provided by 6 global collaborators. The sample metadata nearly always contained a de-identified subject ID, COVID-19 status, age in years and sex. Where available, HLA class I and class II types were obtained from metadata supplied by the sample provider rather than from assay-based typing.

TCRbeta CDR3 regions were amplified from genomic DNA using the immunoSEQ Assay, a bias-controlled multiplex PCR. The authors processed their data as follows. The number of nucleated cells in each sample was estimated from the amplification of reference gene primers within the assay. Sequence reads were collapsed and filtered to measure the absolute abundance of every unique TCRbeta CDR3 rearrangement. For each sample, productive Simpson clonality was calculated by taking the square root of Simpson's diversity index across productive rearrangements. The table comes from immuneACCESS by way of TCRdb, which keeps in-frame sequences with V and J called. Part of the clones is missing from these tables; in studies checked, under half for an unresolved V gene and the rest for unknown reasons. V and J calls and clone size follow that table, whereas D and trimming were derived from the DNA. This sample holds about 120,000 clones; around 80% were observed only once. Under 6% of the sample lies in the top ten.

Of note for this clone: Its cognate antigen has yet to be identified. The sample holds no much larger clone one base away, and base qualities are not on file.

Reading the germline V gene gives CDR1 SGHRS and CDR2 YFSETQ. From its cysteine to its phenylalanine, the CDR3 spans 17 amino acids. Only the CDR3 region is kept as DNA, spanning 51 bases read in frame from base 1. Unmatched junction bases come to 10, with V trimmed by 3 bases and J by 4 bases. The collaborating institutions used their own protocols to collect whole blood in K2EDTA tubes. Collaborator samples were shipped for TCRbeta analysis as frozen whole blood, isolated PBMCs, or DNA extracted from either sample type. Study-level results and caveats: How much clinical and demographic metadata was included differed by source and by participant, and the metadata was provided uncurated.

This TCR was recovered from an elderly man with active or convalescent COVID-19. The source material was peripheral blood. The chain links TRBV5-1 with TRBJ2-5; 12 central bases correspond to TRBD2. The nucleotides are TGCGCCAGCAGCTATACCCTAGCGGGGGGGCCTTTAGAGACCCAGTACTTC. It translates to CASSYTLAGGPLETQYF. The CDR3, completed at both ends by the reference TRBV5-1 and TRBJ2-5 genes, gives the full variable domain KAGVTQTPRYLIKTRGQQVTLSCSPISGHRSVSWYQQTPGQGLQFLFEYFSETQRNKGNFPGRFSGRQFSNSRSEMNVSTLELGDSALYLCASSYTLAGGPLETQYFGPGTRLLVL.